These T cell receptor beta chains were read from a single sample in a study of CD8 T cells in ankylosing spondylitis. One entry per CDR3 protein results from TCRdb running MiXCR on the 5' RACE reads. This sample has about 36,000 distinct CDR3 sequences, with approximately 11% found just once. Sequenced input: synovial fluid, either unsorted or a sorted T cell fraction (not recorded which). The origin of the receptors is a male donor with ankylosing spondylitis. Both conserved end residues are part of each CDR3. The D gene is left open where the match is weak. The size field is filled for only some rows; it gives once, few, many or a size class.

clone_size | j_call | v_call | d_call | cdr3_aa | cdr3_nt
. | TRBJ2-3 | TRBV5-5 | . | CASSRPGRTDTQYF | TGTGCCAGCAGCAGACCGGGCCGCACAGATACGCAGTATTTT
. | TRBJ2-3 | TRBV20-1 | TRBD2 | CSARTSGSTDTQYF | TGCAGTGCTAGAACTAGCGGGAGCACAGATACGCAGTATTTT
many | TRBJ2-2 | TRBV29-1 | . | CSVEAPVGTGELFF | TGCAGCGTTGAAGCGCCGGTGGGCACCGGGGAGCTGTTTTTT
many | TRBJ2-5 | TRBV28 | TRBD1 | CASSLTGTGMKTQYF | TGTGCCAGCAGCCTCACCGGGACAGGGATGAAGACCCAGTACTTC
few | TRBJ2-4 | TRBV19 | . | CASSPRWRLAKNIQYF | TGTGCCAGTAGCCCACGGTGGAGACTAGCCAAAAACATTCAGTACTTC
few | TRBJ2-1 | TRBV29-1 | TRBD1 | CSVSITGASDEQFF | TGCAGCGTTAGTATAACAGGGGCATCGGATGAGCAGTTCTTC
few | TRBJ1-1 | TRBV6-1 | . | CASSQQGLNTEAFF | TGTGCCAGCAGCCAACAGGGACTGAACACTGAAGCTTTCTTT
. | TRBJ1-1 | TRBV5-1 | . | CASSLGVDLPEAFF | TGCGCCAGCAGCTTGGGGGTAGACCTACCTGAAGCTTTCTTT
. | TRBJ2-7 | TRBV4-1 | . | CASSQAAGVYEQYF | TGCGCCAGCAGCCAAGCGGCAGGGGTATACGAGCAGTACTTC
many | TRBJ2-7 | TRBV12-3/TRBV12-4 | TRBD2 | CASSPGLAGVYEQYF | TGTGCCAGCAGCCCTGGACTAGCGGGAGTGTACGAGCAGTACTTC
many | TRBJ2-2 | TRBV29-1 | TRBD2 | CSVRTSGRFRNTGELFF | TGCAGCGTTCGGACTAGCGGGAGATTTAGGAACACCGGGGAGCTGTTTTTT
. | TRBJ2-3 | TRBV2 | TRBD2 | CASSELSHLAGDSDTDTQYF | TGTGCCAGCAGTGAACTTTCCCACTTAGCGGGAGATAGTGACACAGATACGCAGTATTTT
few | TRBJ1-1 | TRBV28 | . | CASSLTYEAFF | TGTGCCAGCAGTTTAACTTATGAAGCTTTCTTT
many | TRBJ2-1 | TRBV19 | . | CASSMAPGNEQFF | TGTGCCAGTAGTATGGCCCCGGGGAATGAGCAGTTCTTC
. | TRBJ2-7 | TRBV18 | . | CASSPRGQSEQYF | TGTGCCAGCTCACCGCGTGGACAGTCCGAGCAGTACTTC
few | TRBJ2-7 | TRBV7-2 | TRBD1 | CASSQQGMRYEQYF | TGTGCCAGCAGCCAACAGGGGATGAGGTACGAGCAGTACTTC
many | TRBJ1-1 | TRBV6-6 | . | CAIAENTEAFF | TGTGCCATCGCCGAGAACACTGAAGCTTTCTTT
many | TRBJ2-7 | TRBV9 | TRBD2 | CASSPTGTSRNYEQYF | TGTGCCAGCAGCCCAACCGGGACTAGCAGAAACTACGAGCAGTACTTC
few | TRBJ2-5 | TRBV28 | TRBD2 | CASSPGRAGRKNQETQYF | TGTGCCAGCAGCCCCGGCCGAGCGGGACGGAAAAACCAAGAGACCCAGTACTTC
many | TRBJ1-4 | TRBV29-1 | . | CSVVPDTTNEKLFF | TGCAGCGTTGTTCCGGATACAACTAATGAAAAACTGTTTTTT
few | TRBJ1-2 | TRBV20-1 | TRBD1 | CSADDRVGGYTF | TGCAGTGCTGATGACAGGGTCGGTGGCTACACCTTC
few | TRBJ2-3 | TRBV3-1 | TRBD2 | CASSQDRGGEGDTQYF | TGTGCCAGCAGCCAAGATCGCGGTGGGGAGGGGGATACGCAGTATTTT
many | TRBJ1-1 | TRBV5-6 | . | CASSFSGSNTEAFF | TGTGCCAGCAGCTTTTCCGGGTCGAACACTGAAGCTTTCTTT
few | TRBJ2-1 | TRBV6-1 | . | CASTFGRGRPYNEQFF | TGTGCCAGCACCTTTGGGAGGGGGCGACCCTACAATGAGCAGTTCTTC
many | TRBJ1-2 | TRBV29-1 | . | CSVREDEGLTPFLDGYTF | TGCAGCGTTAGGGAGGATGAGGGGCTCACCCCTTTTCTAGATGGCTACACCTTC
few | TRBJ2-6 | TRBV7-2 | . | CASSLVNLGPGANVLTF | TGTGCCAGCAGCTTAGTGAACCTCGGCCCAGGGGCCAACGTCCTGACTTTC
few | TRBJ2-2 | TRBV27 | . | CASSFQRNTGELFF | TGTGCCAGCAGTTTCCAGCGGAACACCGGGGAGCTGTTTTTT
many | TRBJ2-7 | TRBV7-9 | . | CASSLDQHSYEQYF | TGTGCCAGCAGCTTAGACCAACACAGCTACGAGCAGTACTTC
few | TRBJ1-5 | TRBV10-3 | . | CAISADRTYQPQHF | TGTGCCATCAGTGCTGACAGAACCTATCAGCCCCAGCATTTT
. | TRBJ1-5 | TRBV6-2/TRBV6-3 | . | CASTPVAGRNQPQHF | TGTGCCAGCACCCCGGTGGCGGGGCGTAATCAGCCCCAGCATTTT
many | TRBJ2-1 | TRBV2 | . | CASSVGYSYNEQFF | TGTGCCAGCAGTGTCGGATACTCCTACAATGAGCAGTTCTTC
. | TRBJ1-6 | TRBV4-3 | . | CASSQGTGNSSPLHF | TGCGCCAGCAGCCAAGGAACTGGAAACAGTTCACCCCTCCACTTT
few | TRBJ1-2 | TRBV3-1 | . | CASSQEGAGIGGYTF | TGTGCCAGCAGCCAAGAGGGCGCAGGGATCGGCGGCTACACCTTC
. | TRBJ2-1 | TRBV7-6 | TRBD2 | CASSPTSGRLYNEQFF | TGTGCCAGCAGCCCGACTAGCGGGAGGCTCTACAATGAGCAGTTCTTC
few | TRBJ2-3 | TRBV20-1 | TRBD2 | CSGAGGPVDTQYF | TGCAGTGGGGCGGGAGGGCCGGTAGATACGCAGTATTTT
few | TRBJ2-1 | TRBV7-8 | TRBD2 | CASGRGSDYNEQFF | TGTGCCAGTGGGCGGGGGAGTGATTACAATGAGCAGTTCTTC
few | TRBJ2-1 | TRBV5-1 | TRBD2 | CASSWGLAGGNEQFF | TGCGCCAGCAGCTGGGGACTAGCGGGAGGGAATGAGCAGTTCTTC
many | TRBJ2-5 | TRBV5-1 | . | CASSWTAEGSMQETQYF | TGCGCCAGCAGCTGGACAGCGGAGGGGTCAATGCAAGAGACCCAGTACTTC
many | TRBJ2-1 | TRBV20-1 | TRBD2 | CSARTSSGVGEQFF | TGCAGTGCTAGAACATCTAGCGGGGTGGGTGAGCAGTTCTTC
few | TRBJ2-5 | TRBV27 | . | CASSSFNLETQYF | TGTGCCAGCAGTTCCTTCAATCTGGAGACCCAGTACTTC
many | TRBJ2-3 | TRBV4-1 | . | CASSQARDTQYF | TGCGCCAGCAGCCAAGCTAGGGATACGCAGTATTTT
many | TRBJ1-2 | TRBV11-2 | . | CASSLVRGNGYGYTF | TGTGCCAGCAGCTTAGTAAGAGGGAACGGCTATGGCTACACCTTC
many | TRBJ2-2 | TRBV6-6 | . | CASKGGELFF | TGTGCCAGCAAAGGGGGGGAGCTGTTTTTT
. | TRBJ2-1 | TRBV20-1 | TRBD2 | CSARKAGDEQFF | TGCAGTGCTAGAAAGGCGGGAGATGAGCAGTTCTTC
many | TRBJ2-7 | TRBV25-1 | . | CASSERARDEQYF | TGTGCCAGCAGTGAAAGGGCCAGGGACGAGCAGTACTTC
many | TRBJ2-1 | TRBV29-1 | . | CSVEPLRASSYNEQFF | TGCAGCGTTGAACCTTTGCGGGCAAGCTCCTACAATGAGCAGTTCTTC
. | TRBJ1-5 | TRBV6-2/TRBV6-3 | . | CASSPPRGAVQPQHF | TGTGCCAGCAGTCCGCCGAGGGGAGCGGTTCAGCCCCAGCATTTT
many | TRBJ2-3 | TRBV4-1 | TRBD1 | CASSYQTGEADTQYF | TGCGCCAGCAGCTACCAAACAGGGGAAGCAGATACGCAGTATTTT
many | TRBJ2-7 | TRBV12-3/TRBV12-4 | . | CASSIRTGNEQYF | TGTGCCAGCAGCATACGGACTGGAAACGAGCAGTACTTC
many | TRBJ2-3 | TRBV2 | TRBD2 | CASGVWTSGSGVTDTQYF | TGTGCCAGCGGAGTGTGGACTAGCGGGAGCGGGGTTACAGATACGCAGTATTTT
many | TRBJ2-7 | TRBV7-9 | . | CASSKGQRSYEQYF | TGTGCCAGCAGCAAAGGACAGCGCTCCTACGAGCAGTACTTC
. | TRBJ2-3 | TRBV5-1 | . | CASSFEEYTDTQYF | TGCGCCAGCAGCTTTGAGGAATACACAGATACGCAGTATTTT
many | TRBJ1-1 | TRBV11-1 | . | CASSFELNTEAFF | TGTGCCAGCAGCTTTGAGCTGAACACTGAAGCTTTCTTT
medium-sized | TRBJ2-7 | TRBV20-1 | . | CSARDPGQGRNEQYF | TGCAGTGCTAGAGATCCGGGGCAGGGGAGGAACGAGCAGTACTTC